This TCR beta chain is from a study of CD8 T cells in Susac syndrome. Overall study context: At the time their blood was drawn, patients with Susac syndrome were either therapy-naive, on corticosteroids (with some of them also receiving intravenous immunoglobulin), or on intravenous immunoglobulin alone.

Trimming shortened V by 5 bases and J by 2 bases, and 17 bases separated the two germline ends. Germline V gives CDR1 DFQATT, CDR2 SNEGSKA (reference sequence). This CDR3 region has 15 residues. After extraction with the RNeasy kit, 0.5 to 1 ug of the RNA was reverse transcribed using random hexamers. TCRdb ran MiXCR on the immunoSEQ multiplex PCR reads and lists one entry per CDR3 protein. Of just under 95,000 distinct CDR3 sequences in the sample, 85% to 95% are singletons; the top ten hold about 0.3%. The CD8+ and CD4+ T cells were negatively isolated, with the TEMRA cells enriched by FACS. The sample comprised CD4+ T cells from PBMCs. The source of this sequence is a human donor with Susac syndrome. This rearrangement joins TRBV20-1 to TRBJ2-3; weak D call: TRBD1 (8 bases). The CDR3 region is CSAHTGGAHTDTQYF. The CDR3 DNA follows: TGCAGTGCTCATACAGGGGGGGCTCACACAGATACGCAGTATTTT.